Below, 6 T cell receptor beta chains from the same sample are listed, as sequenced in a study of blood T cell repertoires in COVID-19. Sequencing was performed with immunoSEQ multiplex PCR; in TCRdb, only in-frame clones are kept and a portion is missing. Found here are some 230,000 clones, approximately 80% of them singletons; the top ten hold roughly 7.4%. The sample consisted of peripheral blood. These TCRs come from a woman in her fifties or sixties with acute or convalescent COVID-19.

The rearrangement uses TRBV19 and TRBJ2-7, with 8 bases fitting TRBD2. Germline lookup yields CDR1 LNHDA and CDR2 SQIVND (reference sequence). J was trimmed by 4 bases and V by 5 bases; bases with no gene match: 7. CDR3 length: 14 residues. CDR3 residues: CASSDAGGGYEQYF. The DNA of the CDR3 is TGTGCCAGTAGTGATGCGGGAGGAGGGTACGAGCAGTACTTC.

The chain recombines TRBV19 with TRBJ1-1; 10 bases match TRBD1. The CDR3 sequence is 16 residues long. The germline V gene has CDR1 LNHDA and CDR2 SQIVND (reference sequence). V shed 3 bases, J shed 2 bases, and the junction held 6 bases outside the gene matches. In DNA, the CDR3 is TGTGCCAGTAGTATTGGACAGGGGGTTTCAAACACTGAAGCTTTCTTT. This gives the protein CASSIGQGVSNTEAFF.

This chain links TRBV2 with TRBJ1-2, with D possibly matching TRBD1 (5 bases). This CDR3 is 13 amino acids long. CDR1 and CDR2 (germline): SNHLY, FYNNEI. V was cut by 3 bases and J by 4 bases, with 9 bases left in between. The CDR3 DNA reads TGTGCCAGCAGTGAGGTGGGGGGCTATGGCTACACCTTC. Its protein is CASSEVGGYGYTF.

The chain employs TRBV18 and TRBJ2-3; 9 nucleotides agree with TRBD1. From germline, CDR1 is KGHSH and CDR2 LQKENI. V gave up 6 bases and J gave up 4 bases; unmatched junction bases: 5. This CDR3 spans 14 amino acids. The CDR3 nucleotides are TGTGCCAGCTCCAGACAGGGGGGCCCAGATACGCAGTATTTT. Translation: CASSRQGGPDTQYF.

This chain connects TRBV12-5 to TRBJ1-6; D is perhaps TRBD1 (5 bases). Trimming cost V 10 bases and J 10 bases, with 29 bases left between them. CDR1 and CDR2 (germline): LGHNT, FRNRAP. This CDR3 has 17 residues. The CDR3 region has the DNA TGTGCTATGGAGAAGGGCAGAGCGCAGGGCGATCGGTCACCCCTCCACTTT. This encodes CAMEKGRAQGDRSPLHF.

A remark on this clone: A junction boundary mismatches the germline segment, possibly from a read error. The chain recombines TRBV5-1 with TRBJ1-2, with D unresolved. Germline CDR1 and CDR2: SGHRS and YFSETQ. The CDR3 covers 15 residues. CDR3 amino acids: CASSPALAGNYDYTF. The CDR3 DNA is TGCGCCAGCAGCCCTGCATTGGCGGGGAACTATGACTACACCTTC.